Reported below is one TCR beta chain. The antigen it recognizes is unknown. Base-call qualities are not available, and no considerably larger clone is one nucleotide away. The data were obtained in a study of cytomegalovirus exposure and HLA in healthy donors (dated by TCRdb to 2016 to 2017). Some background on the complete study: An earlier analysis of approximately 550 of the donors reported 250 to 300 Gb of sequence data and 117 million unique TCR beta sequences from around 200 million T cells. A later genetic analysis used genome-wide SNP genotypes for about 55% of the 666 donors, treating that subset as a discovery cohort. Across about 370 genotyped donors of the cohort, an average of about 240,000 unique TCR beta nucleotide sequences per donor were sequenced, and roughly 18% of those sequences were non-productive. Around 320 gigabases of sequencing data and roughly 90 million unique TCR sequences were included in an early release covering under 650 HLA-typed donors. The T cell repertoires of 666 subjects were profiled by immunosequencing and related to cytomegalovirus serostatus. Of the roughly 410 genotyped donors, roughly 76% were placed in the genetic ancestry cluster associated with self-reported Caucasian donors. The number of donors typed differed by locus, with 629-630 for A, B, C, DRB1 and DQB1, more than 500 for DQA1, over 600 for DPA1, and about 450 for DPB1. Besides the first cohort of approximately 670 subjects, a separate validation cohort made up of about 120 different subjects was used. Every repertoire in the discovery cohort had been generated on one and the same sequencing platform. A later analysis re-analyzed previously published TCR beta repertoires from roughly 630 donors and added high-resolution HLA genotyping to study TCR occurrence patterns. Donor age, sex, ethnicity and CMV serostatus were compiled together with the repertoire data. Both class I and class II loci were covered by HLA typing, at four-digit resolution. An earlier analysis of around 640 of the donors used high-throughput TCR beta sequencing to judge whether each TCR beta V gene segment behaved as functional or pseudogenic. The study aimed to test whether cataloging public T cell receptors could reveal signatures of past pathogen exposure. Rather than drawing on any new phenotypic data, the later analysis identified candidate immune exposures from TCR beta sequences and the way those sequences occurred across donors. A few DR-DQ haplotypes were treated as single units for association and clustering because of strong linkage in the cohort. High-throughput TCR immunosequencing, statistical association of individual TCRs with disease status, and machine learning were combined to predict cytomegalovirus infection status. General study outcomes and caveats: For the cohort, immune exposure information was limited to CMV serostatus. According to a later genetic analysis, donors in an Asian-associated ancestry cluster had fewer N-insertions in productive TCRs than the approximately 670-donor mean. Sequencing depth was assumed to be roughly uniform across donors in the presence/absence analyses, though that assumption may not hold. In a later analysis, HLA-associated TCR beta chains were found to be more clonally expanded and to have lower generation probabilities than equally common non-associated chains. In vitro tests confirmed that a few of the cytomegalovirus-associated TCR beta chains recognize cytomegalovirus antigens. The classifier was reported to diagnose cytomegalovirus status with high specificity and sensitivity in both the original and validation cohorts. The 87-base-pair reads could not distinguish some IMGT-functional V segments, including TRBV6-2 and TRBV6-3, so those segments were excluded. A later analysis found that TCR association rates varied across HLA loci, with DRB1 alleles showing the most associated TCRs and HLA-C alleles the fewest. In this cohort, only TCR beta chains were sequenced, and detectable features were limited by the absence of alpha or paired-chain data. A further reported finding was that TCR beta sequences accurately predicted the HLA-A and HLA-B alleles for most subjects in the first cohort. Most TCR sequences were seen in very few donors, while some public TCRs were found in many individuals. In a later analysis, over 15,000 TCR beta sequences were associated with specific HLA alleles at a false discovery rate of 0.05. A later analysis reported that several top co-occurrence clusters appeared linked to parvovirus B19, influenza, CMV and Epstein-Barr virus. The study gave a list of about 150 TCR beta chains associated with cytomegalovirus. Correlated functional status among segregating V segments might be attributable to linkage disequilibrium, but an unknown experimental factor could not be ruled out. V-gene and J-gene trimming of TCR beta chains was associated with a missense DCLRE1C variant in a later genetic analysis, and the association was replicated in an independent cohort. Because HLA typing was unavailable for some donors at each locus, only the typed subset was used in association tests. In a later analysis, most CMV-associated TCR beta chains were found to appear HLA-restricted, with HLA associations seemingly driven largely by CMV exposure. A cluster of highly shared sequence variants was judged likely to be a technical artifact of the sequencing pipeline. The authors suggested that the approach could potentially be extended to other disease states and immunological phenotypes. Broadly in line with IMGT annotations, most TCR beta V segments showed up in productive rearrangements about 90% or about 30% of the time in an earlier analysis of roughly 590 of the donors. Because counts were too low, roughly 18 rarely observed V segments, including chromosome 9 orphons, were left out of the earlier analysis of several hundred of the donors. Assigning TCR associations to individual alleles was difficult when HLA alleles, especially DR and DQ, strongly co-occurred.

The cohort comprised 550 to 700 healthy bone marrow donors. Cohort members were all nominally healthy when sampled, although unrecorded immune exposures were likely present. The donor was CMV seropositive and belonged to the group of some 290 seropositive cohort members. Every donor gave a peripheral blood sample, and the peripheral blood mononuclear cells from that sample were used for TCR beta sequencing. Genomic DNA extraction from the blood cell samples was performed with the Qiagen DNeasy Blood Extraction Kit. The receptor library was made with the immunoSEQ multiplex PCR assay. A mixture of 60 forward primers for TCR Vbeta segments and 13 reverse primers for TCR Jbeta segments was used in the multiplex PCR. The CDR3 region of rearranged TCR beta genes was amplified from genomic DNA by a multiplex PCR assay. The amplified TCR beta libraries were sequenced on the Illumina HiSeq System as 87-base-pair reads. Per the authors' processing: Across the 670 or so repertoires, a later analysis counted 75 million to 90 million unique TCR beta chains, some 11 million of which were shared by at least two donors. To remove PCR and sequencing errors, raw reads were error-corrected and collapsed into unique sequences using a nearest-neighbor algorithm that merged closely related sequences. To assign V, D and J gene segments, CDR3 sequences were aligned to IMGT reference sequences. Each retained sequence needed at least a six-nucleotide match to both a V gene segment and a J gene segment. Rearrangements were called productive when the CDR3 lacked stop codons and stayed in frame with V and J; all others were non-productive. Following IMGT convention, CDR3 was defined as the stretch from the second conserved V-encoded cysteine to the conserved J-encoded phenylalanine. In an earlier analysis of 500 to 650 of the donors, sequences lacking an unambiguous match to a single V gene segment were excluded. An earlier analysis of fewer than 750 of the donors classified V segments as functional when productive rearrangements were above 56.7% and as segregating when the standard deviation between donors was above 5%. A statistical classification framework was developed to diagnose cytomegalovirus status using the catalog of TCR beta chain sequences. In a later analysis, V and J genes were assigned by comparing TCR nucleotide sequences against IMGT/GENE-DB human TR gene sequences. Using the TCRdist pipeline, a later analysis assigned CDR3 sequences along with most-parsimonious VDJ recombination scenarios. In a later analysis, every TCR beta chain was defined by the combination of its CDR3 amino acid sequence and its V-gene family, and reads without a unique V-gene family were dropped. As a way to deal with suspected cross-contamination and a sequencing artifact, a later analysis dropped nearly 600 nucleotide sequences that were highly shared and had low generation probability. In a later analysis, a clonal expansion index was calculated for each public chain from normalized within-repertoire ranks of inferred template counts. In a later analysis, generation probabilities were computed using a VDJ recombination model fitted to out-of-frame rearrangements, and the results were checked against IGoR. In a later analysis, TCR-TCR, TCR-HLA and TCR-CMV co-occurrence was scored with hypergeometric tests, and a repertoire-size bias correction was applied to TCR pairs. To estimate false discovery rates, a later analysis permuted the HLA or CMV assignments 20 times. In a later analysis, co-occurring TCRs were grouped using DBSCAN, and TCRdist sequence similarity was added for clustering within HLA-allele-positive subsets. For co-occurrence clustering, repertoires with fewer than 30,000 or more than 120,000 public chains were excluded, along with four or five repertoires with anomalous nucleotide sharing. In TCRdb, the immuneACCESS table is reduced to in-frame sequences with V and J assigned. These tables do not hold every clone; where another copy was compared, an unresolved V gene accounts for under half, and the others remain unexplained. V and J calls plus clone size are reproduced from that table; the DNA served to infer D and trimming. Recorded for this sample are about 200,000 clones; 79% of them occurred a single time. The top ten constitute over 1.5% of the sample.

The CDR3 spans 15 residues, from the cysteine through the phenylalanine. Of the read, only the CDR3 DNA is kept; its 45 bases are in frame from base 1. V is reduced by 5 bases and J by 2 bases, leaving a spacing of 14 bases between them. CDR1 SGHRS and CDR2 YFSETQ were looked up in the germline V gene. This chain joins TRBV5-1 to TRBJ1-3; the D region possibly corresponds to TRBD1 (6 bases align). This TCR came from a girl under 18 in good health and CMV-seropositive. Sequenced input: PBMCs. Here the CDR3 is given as CASSYNTGTGNTIYF. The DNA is TGCGCCAGCAGTTACAACACAGGGACTGGAAACACCATATATTTT.